The 27 T cell receptor beta chains below all came from one sample that was sequenced in a study of T cell changes during pregnancy in multiple sclerosis. Clones were read by immunoSEQ multiplex PCR, and TCRdb kept only the in-frame ones, dropping some. Among about 100,000 clones listed, roughly 92% were seen once. The source was peripheral blood, collected in the second trimester of pregnancy. These receptors all come from a female donor with multiple sclerosis, enrolled in a pregnancy study.

This clone was seen only once. This chain links TRBV18 with TRBJ1-2; 7 bases align to TRBD1. Germline V lookup: CDR1 KGHSH, CDR2 LQKENI. CDR3 length equals 15 residues. V lost 3 bases and J lost 1; bases outside the gene matches: 5. The CDR3 coding sequence is TGTGCCAGCTCACCCCCCGGGACAGTTAACTATGGCTACACCTTC. It is translated as CASSPPGTVNYGYTF.

About this clone: At one of its ends the junction is not consistent with the germline gene, which may arise from a read error. The chain employs TRBV7-3 and TRBJ2-1, with D uncertain. Per the germline V gene, CDR1 is SGHTA and CDR2 is FQGTGA. The CDR3 covers 15 residues. The CDR3 reads CANSSTPQAYNEQFF. CDR3 nucleotides: TGTGCCAACAGCTCCACTCCGCAGGCCTACAATGAGCAGTTCTTC.

This chain links TRBV6-5 with TRBJ1-3; D is perhaps TRBD1 (6 bases). Germline CDR1 reads MNHEY; CDR2 reads SVGAGI. This CDR3 region has 14 residues. Trimming pared 10 bases from V and 2 bases from J, leaving 15 bases between. Written as DNA, the CDR3 is TGTGCCACCGCCACAGGGCACACTGGAAACACCATATATTTT. Translation gives CATATGHTGNTIYF.

V is TRBV4-1 and J is TRBJ2-1; D not certain. This CDR3 is built from 16 residues. V was clipped by 3 bases and J by 0 bases, with 12 bases between them. Germline V gene lookup returns CDR1 MGHRA and CDR2 YSYEKL. CDR3 bases: TGCGCCAGCAGCCAGATCGACTTGATCTCCTACAATGAGCAGTTCTTC. As protein: CASSQIDLISYNEQFF.

V is TRBV28 and J is TRBJ2-1; a weak D match, TRBD1 (5 bases). Germline V gene data show CDR1 as MDHEN and CDR2 as SYDVKM. The V gene lost 2 bases and the J gene lost 8 bases, with 7 bases spanning the gap. The CDR3 runs 12 residues. CDR3 DNA: TGTGCCAGCAGTTTAACAGGCCATGAGCAGTTCTTC. Protein sequence: CASSLTGHEQFF.

Written as DNA, the CDR3 is TGTGCCAGTAGTTCCCTGATAGGGGAATCCCATGGCTACACCTTC. It is translated as CASSSLIGESHGYTF. The J gene is TRBJ1-2, the V gene TRBV19; tentative D call: TRBD1 (5 bases). Germline CDR1 LNHDA, CDR2 SQIVND (reference sequence). The V gene lost 5 bases and the J gene lost 6 bases, with 19 bases spanning the gap. This CDR3 region has 15 residues. Combining the CDR3 with reference TRBV19 and TRBJ1-2 gives the whole variable domain DGGITQSPKYLFRKEGQNVTLSCEQNLNHDAMYWYRQDPGQGLRLIYYSQIVNDFQKGDIAEGYSVSREKKESFPLTVTSAQKNPTAFYLCASSSLIGESHGYTFGSGTRLTVV.

The chain couples TRBV25-1 to TRBJ1-3, with D unclear. CDR3 length: 15 residues. The V end was cut by 4 bases, the J end by 0 bases, with 10 bases between. Germline CDR1 and CDR2: MGHDK and SYGVNS. DNA of the CDR3: TGTGCCAGCAGTGGTCCGGTCCGCTCTGGAAACACCATATATTTT. This gives the protein CASSGPVRSGNTIYF.

The count of this clone is one. The V gene is TRBV6-5, the J gene TRBJ2-5; 8 bases line up with TRBD1. The CDR3 sequence is 13 residues long. The germline V gene encodes CDR1 MNHEY and CDR2 SVGAGI. The junction had 1 base not matched to a gene; V was cut back by 6 bases and J by 1 base. CDR3 sequence: CASRDRVQETQYF. In nucleotides, the CDR3 is TGTGCCAGCAGGGACAGGGTCCAAGAGACCCAGTACTTC.

The chain carries TRBV28 and TRBJ2-3; 13 positions agree with TRBD2. The CDR3 sequence is 20 residues long. Per germline, CDR1 MDHEN and CDR2 SYDVKM. J gave up 3 bases and V 4 bases, and 16 bases lay outside the gene matches. The CDR3 protein is CASSSRGGTSGTSGTDTQYF. The CDR3 bases are TGTGCCAGCAGTTCACGCGGCGGGACTAGCGGGACCTCCGGGACAGATACGCAGTATTTT.

This rearrangement joins TRBV6-5 to TRBJ2-1; 10 bases align to TRBD2. Germline trimming cut 7 bases from V and 6 bases from J; bases unmatched to any gene: 6. Germline loops: CDR1 MNHEY, CDR2 SVGAGI. The CDR3 spans 14 residues. CDR3 sequence: CASTLLAGLNEQFF. The CDR3 nucleotides read TGTGCCAGCACGTTACTAGCGGGGCTCAATGAGCAGTTCTTC.

J is TRBJ2-5 and V is TRBV7-2; TRBD2 is a possible D gene (5 bases). This CDR3 is 15 amino acids long. Trimming stripped 1 base from V and 1 base from J, with 10 bases between. Germline CDR1 reads SGHTA; CDR2 reads FQGNSA. CDR3 coding DNA: TGTGCCAGCAGCTTAGGCCCGGGAAGCCAAGAGACCCAGTACTTC. It specifies CASSLGPGSQETQYF. The whole variable domain, remainder taken from reference TRBV7-2 and TRBJ2-5, is GAGVSQSPSNKVTEKGKDVELRCDPISGHTALYWYRQSLGQGLEFLIYFQGNSAPDKSGLPSDRFSAERTGGSVSTLTIQRTQQEDSAVYLCASSLGPGSQETQYFGPGTRLLVL.

This clone was detected only a few times. The genes are TRBV11-2 and TRBJ1-6, with TRBD1 matching over 8 bases. From germline, CDR1 is SGHAT and CDR2 FQNNGV. CDR3 size: 14 residues. Trimming cost V 2 bases and J 8 bases; bases outside gene matches: 2. Here the CDR3 reads CASSLLGQDSPLHF. For the CDR3, the DNA is TGTGCCAGCAGCTTATTGGGACAGGATTCACCCCTCCACTTT.

This chain links TRBV18 with TRBJ1-5; no definite D call. Trimming stripped 6 bases from V and 7 bases from J, with 16 bases between. The CDR3 has 14 amino acids. CDR1 is KGHSH, CDR2 LQKENI, per germline. The CDR3 DNA follows: TGTGCCAGCTCCCTTCAGGCCTGGAACCAGCCCCAGCATTTT. Translating it yields CASSLQAWNQPQHF. The full variable domain, completed using reference TRBV18 and TRBJ1-5, is NAGVMQNPRHLVRRRGQEARLRCSPMKGHSHVYWYRQLPEEGLKFMVYLQKENIIDESGMPKERFSAEFPKEGPSILRIQQVVRGDSAAYFCASSLQAWNQPQHFGDGTRLSIL.

The chain has TRBV5-1 and TRBJ2-7; 11 bases align to TRBD2. Germline V CDR1 and CDR2: SGHRS, YFSETQ. Trimming removed 5 bases from V and 2 bases from J; junction bases left unmatched: 9. The length of the CDR3 is 16 residues. This chain's CDR3 is CASSAAGLAAPYEQYF. CDR3 sequence (DNA): TGCGCCAGCAGTGCCGCGGGACTAGCGGCACCCTACGAGCAGTACTTC.

This clone was detected once. This rearrangement joins TRBV27 to TRBJ2-3; no reliable D call. Germline V gives CDR1 MNHEY, CDR2 SMNVEV (reference sequence). This CDR3 contains 17 residues. V lost 4 bases and J 1 base, leaving 18 bases between the germline ends. The CDR3 here is CASSSYSLAARTDTQYF. CDR3 in DNA: TGTGCCAGCAGTTCCTACTCCTTAGCAGCCCGCACAGATACGCAGTATTTT.

The chain links TRBV4-1 to TRBJ2-6; no clear D. The germline V gene encodes CDR1 MGHRA and CDR2 YSYEKL. The CDR3 spans 18 residues. V lost 0 bases and J lost 2, with 14 bases in between. The CDR3 sequence is CASSQDRMVSAGANVLTF. As DNA, the CDR3 is TGCGCCAGCAGCCAAGATCGAATGGTCTCAGCTGGGGCCAACGTCCTGACTTTC.

The genes are TRBV5-1 and TRBJ2-3, with TRBD1 identical over 9 bases. The CDR3 runs to 16 residues. J gave up 7 bases and V 4 bases, and 13 bases lay outside the gene matches. Germline V gene sequence: CDR1 SGHRS, CDR2 YFSETQ. The CDR3 loop reads CASSPMGQGNVNTQYF. The CDR3 nucleotides are TGCGCCAGCAGCCCCATGGGACAGGGTAATGTGAATACGCAGTATTTT.

This chain links TRBV2 with TRBJ2-2; TRBD2 matches at 13 bases. The ends lost 6 bases at V and 7 bases at J; junction bases unmatched: 8. Germline V lookup: CDR1 SNHLY, CDR2 FYNNEI. CDR3 length: 16 amino acids. The CDR3, as DNA: TGTGCCAGCAGCCGTACTAGCGGGAGGGGGGACGGGGAGCTGTTTTTT. It yields the protein CASSRTSGRGDGELFF.

The chain joins TRBV5-1 to TRBJ1-4, with D unresolved. V lost 0 bases to trimming and J lost 7 bases, with 4 bases between them. This CDR3 spans 12 amino acids. CDR1 is SGHRS, CDR2 YFSETQ, per germline. The CDR3 coding sequence is TGCGCCAGCAGCTTGGCCGGTGAAAAACTGTTTTTT. Translation gives CASSLAGEKLFF. Full variable domain (missing parts from reference TRBV5-1 and TRBJ1-4): KAGVTQTPRYLIKTRGQQVTLSCSPISGHRSVSWYQQTPGQGLQFLFEYFSETQRNKGNFPGRFSGRQFSNSRSEMNVSTLELGDSALYLCASSLAGEKLFFGSGTQLSVL.

The rearrangement uses TRBV30 and TRBJ2-1; D might be TRBD2 (6 bases). The CDR3 has 14 residues. Germline V CDR1 and CDR2: GTSNPN, SVGIG (reference sequence). V was trimmed by 1 base and J by 10 bases, leaving 17 bases between them. The CDR3 sequence: CAWSGGTNLPEQFF. CDR3 in DNA: TGTGCCTGGAGTGGCGGGACCAACCTACCGGAGCAGTTCTTC.

This chain links TRBV5-4 with TRBJ2-3, with D perhaps matching TRBD2 (6 bases). The CDR3 has 15 amino acids. The germline V gene encodes CDR1 SGHNT and CDR2 YYREEE (reference sequence). Between the trimmed V and J ends, which lost 2 bases and 0 bases, there was a span of 10 bases. For the CDR3, the DNA is TGTGCCAGCAGCTTAGGTAGCGGAAGCACAGATACGCAGTATTTT. It translates to CASSLGSGSTDTQYF.

This clone showed up just a few times. The chain uses TRBV5-1 and TRBJ1-1; D call uncertain. This CDR3 is built from 13 residues. Trimming took off 1 base at V and 3 bases at J, with 7 bases between the two ends. The V gene's germline CDR1 is SGHRS and CDR2 YFSETQ. CDR3 protein: CASSLSEDTEAFF. The CDR3 bases are TGCGCCAGCAGCTTGTCGGAGGACACTGAAGCTTTCTTT.

V is TRBV2 and J is TRBJ1-2; 7 bases line up with TRBD1. The ends lost 6 bases at V and 7 bases at J; junction bases unmatched: 5. The CDR3 is 12 residues long. Germline lookup yields CDR1 SNHLY and CDR2 FYNNEI. The CDR3 reads CASRQDRAGYTF. CDR3 coding DNA: TGTGCCAGCAGGCAAGACAGGGCTGGCTACACCTTC.

The chain uses TRBV2 and TRBJ2-1; TRBD2 agrees at 9 bases. From germline, CDR1 is SNHLY and CDR2 FYNNEI. This CDR3 comprises 14 residues. The junction had 6 bases not matched to a gene; V was cut back by 4 bases and J by 8 bases. CDR3 sequence (DNA): TGTGCCAGCAGTGCCAGTGGGACTAGCTATGAGCAGTTCTTC. Amino acids: CASSASGTSYEQFF.

The V gene is TRBV7-9, the J gene TRBJ2-7; 9 bases line up with TRBD1. Losses at the gene ends were 4 bases for V and 5 bases for J; bases not matched to a gene: 12. The CDR3 runs 16 residues. Germline V gene lookup returns CDR1 SEHNR and CDR2 FQNEAQ (reference sequence). CDR3 residues: CASSSPVTGGRHEQYF. CDR3 coding DNA: TGTGCCAGCAGCTCGCCCGTTACAGGGGGCCGGCACGAGCAGTACTTC. The variable domain in full, completed from reference TRBV7-9 and TRBJ2-7, reads DTGVSQNPRHKITKRGQNVTFRCDPISEHNRLYWYRQTLGQGPEFLTYFQNEAQLEKSRLLSDRFSAERPKGSFSTLEIQRTEQGDSAMYLCASSSPVTGGRHEQYFGPGTRLTVT.

V and J are TRBV19 and TRBJ1-5; 7 nucleotides align to TRBD1. This CDR3 region has 15 residues. Germline V gene sequence: CDR1 LNHDA, CDR2 SQIVND (reference sequence). V lost 5 bases to trimming and J lost 9 bases; unmatched junction nucleotides: 13. This CDR3 reads CASSQGTEQSLPQHF. CDR3 coding DNA: TGTGCCAGTAGTCAAGGGACAGAGCAATCATTGCCCCAGCATTTT.

The genes are TRBV15 and TRBJ2-1, with D possibly TRBD2 on 6 matching bases. CDR1 is LNHNV and CDR2 is YYDKDF in the germline V gene (reference sequence). V was clipped by 9 bases and J by 6 bases, with 33 bases between them. The CDR3 runs to 19 residues. The CDR3 DNA sequence: TGTGCCACTAGCCCCAGATCCCAGGGACTGGGTGGGAATTTCAATGAGCAGTTCTTC. It encodes CATSPRSQGLGGNFNEQFF.